This T cell receptor beta chain appears in the sequencing data of a study of T cell responses to AZD1222 COVID-19 vaccine. Broader study findings: After the peak T cell response, and only then, were repertoires sampled. Females made up more of the donors, who were largely white British, and clonal diversity may have come out too low.

With respect to this clone: Its matching antigen is unknown.

This table comes from immunoSEQ multiplex PCR, and its TCRdb copy is limited to in-frame clones, with some not included. The sample records approximately 100,000 clones, more than 75% being singletons. From germline, CDR1 is SGHVS and CDR2 FQNEAQ. The CDR3 is 15 residues long. The trim removed 11 bases at V and 2 bases at J, leaving 12 bases unmatched. J is TRBJ2-7 and V is TRBV7-8; 10 bases line up with TRBD1. This material consisted of peripheral blood, taken 28 days after the second dose of the MenACWY control vaccine. This TCR derives from an adult who received the MenACWY meningococcal vaccine as a control. This CDR3 is CAGGTGTGAAYEQYF. CDR3 DNA: TGTGCCGGAGGGACCGGGACAGGGGCCGCCTACGAGCAGTACTTC.